The rows below give T cell receptor beta chains drawn from one sample of a study of OX40 agonist ivuxolimab in advanced cancers. Measured with immunoSEQ multiplex PCR; TCRdb has only the in-frame clones, and not every one. The profile shows some 50,000 clones, 83% of them singletons. The sequencing used CD4+ or CD8+ T cells sorted from blood, collected in a trial of the OX40 agonist ivuxolimab. The receptor source for this set is an adult with an advanced solid tumor such as melanoma, head and neck, liver or kidney cancer. Each CDR3 is given with its conserved first and last residue. The D gene is left open where the match is weak. Some rows have no size entry. The others give once, few or many, or a class for an expanded clone.

size,J,D,V,DNA,CDR3
once,TRBJ1-4,NA,TRBV6-1,TGTGCCAGCAGGCGGTTCCGGGGCGCAGATGAAAAACTGTTTTTT,CASRRFRGADEKLFF
NA,TRBJ1-1,TRBD1,TRBV19,TGTGCCAGTAGTATAAGGTTGCCTCACAGGGGGCCTTGGGAAGCTTTCTTT,CASSIRLPHRGPWEAFF
NA,TRBJ2-7,TRBD1,TRBV7-8,TGTGCCAGCAGGTCCAGACAGGGCTCCTACGAGCAGTACTTC,CASRSRQGSYEQYF
few,TRBJ1-4,TRBD1,TRBV6-6,TGTGCCAGCAGTTCCGGGACAGGGGATGAAAAACTGTTTTTT,CASSSGTGDEKLFF
NA,TRBJ1-2,NA,TRBV9,TGTGCCAGCAGCGTAAGCGGGGTTGCGTATGGCTACACCTTC,CASSVSGVAYGYTF
large,TRBJ2-1,TRBD2,TRBV10-2,TGCGCCAGCAGTAGCGGGAGGGGACTACAGAATGAGCAGTTCTTC,CASSSGRGLQNEQFF
NA,TRBJ2-7,TRBD1,TRBV5-4,TGTGCCAGCAGCATAAACAGGGGGCCTCTGTACGAGCAGTACTTC,CASSINRGPLYEQYF
NA,TRBJ2-7,TRBD2,TRBV5-1,TGCGCCAGCAGCCCGCCGGTTGTAGCGGGTGGGGACGAGCAGTACTTC,CASSPPVVAGGDEQYF
NA,TRBJ2-1,TRBD2,TRBV7-6,TGTGCCAGCAGTTCTTCTCTTACCGGGACTAGCGGTTACAATGAGCAGTTCTTC,CASSSSLTGTSGYNEQFF
NA,TRBJ2-2,TRBD2,TRBV7-3,TGTGCCAGCAGCTTAGGTCTAGCGGGAGCGGGCGGGGAGCTGTTTTTT,CASSLGLAGAGGELFF
NA,TRBJ1-1,TRBD1,TRBV7-2,TGTGCCAGCAGAGTTACAGGGGCGAACACTGAAGCTTTCTTT,CASRVTGANTEAFF
NA,TRBJ1-2,NA,TRBV30,TGTGCCTGGAGCGGGTCGCGTGGGGCTGGCTACACCTTC,CAWSGSRGAGYTF
NA,TRBJ1-1,NA,TRBV2,TGTGCCAGCAGTCGGGGGGTGAACACTGAAGCTTTCTTT,CASSRGVNTEAFF
few,TRBJ1-5,NA,TRBV15,TGTGCCACCAGCAGAGATGGGGCCAGGGACCAGCCCCAGCATTTT,CATSRDGARDQPQHF
NA,TRBJ2-7,NA,TRBV2,TGTGCCAGCACGAGTCTCTACGAGCAGTACTTC,CASTSLYEQYF
NA,TRBJ2-7,TRBD1,TRBV29-1,TGCAGCGTTGACGCCGGGACAGGTTACGAGCAGTACTTC,CSVDAGTGYEQYF
once,TRBJ1-1,NA,TRBV29-1,TGCAGCGTTGCCATGAACACTGAAGCTTTCTTT,CSVAMNTEAFF
NA,TRBJ2-7,TRBD2,TRBV7-2,TGTGCCAGCAGCCCGATAGCGGGAGTGGACGAGCAGTACTTC,CASSPIAGVDEQYF
NA,TRBJ2-4,NA,TRBV19,TGTGCCAGTAGTATGGGTTTGGCCCCCCAAAACATTCAGTACTTC,CASSMGLAPQNIQYF
NA,TRBJ2-2,NA,TRBV25-1,TGTGCCAGCAGAGGACAGGGAGGGACCGGGGAGCTGTTTTTT,CASRGQGGTGELFF
NA,TRBJ2-2,NA,TRBV7-9,TGTGCCAGCAGCCCCGCGTTGGCCCGACTCAACACCGGGGAGCTGTTTTTT,CASSPALARLNTGELFF
NA,TRBJ2-7,TRBD1,TRBV11-2,TGTGCCAGCAGCTTAGGGGGGGACAGGGGTGGATACGAGCAGTACTTC,CASSLGGDRGGYEQYF
NA,TRBJ1-5,NA,TRBV6-5,TGTGCCAGCAGTAAAAGGGAGGGTCAGCCCCAGCATTTT,CASSKREGQPQHF
NA,TRBJ1-2,NA,TRBV5-6,TGTGCCAGCAGCTTGATGGCTGATTATGGCTACACCTTC,CASSLMADYGYTF
NA,TRBJ1-1,NA,TRBV6-5,TGTGCCAGCAGCCGCAGAGTCGGGACTGAAGCTTTCTTT,CASSRRVGTEAFF
NA,TRBJ1-2,NA,TRBV27,TGTGCCAGCAGACTGGGGGGAGTGGGAGGCTACACCTTC,CASRLGGVGGYTF
NA,TRBJ2-7,NA,TRBV25-1,TGTGCCAGCAGCAGGCAGGGGGGCTACGAGCAGTACTTC,CASSRQGGYEQYF
NA,TRBJ1-5,NA,TRBV28,TGTGCCAGCAGCCCTCCGGTAGGGGCCGGGCAGCCCCAGCATTTT,CASSPPVGAGQPQHF
NA,TRBJ1-6,TRBD1,TRBV19,TGTGCCAGTCGGGGACAGCCCAATTCACCCCTCCACTTT,CASRGQPNSPLHF
NA,TRBJ2-2,TRBD2,TRBV28,TGTGCCAGCAGTCTTACGACTAGCGGTTCCACCGGGGAGCTGTTTTTT,CASSLTTSGSTGELFF